Reported below is one TCR beta chain. What it binds is unknown. The data stem from a study of cytomegalovirus exposure and HLA in healthy donors. This table comes from immunoSEQ multiplex PCR, and its TCRdb copy is limited to in-frame clones, with some not included. The table includes more than 90,000 clones, 80% to 95% detected once. Findings of the study overall: Cytomegalovirus status was reportedly diagnosed by the classifier with high specificity and sensitivity. There were 164 TCR beta chains listed as cytomegalovirus-associated.

CDR3 size: 16 residues. Germline values: CDR1 LNHDA, CDR2 SQIVND (reference sequence). V gave up 5 bases and J gave up 7 bases; unmatched junction bases: 10. The TCR originated in a young woman in good health and CMV-seropositive. The sequencing sample was made of PBMCs. The gene calls are TRBV19 and TRBJ2-1, with 11 bases identical to TRBD1. CDR3 protein: CASSPHGQGATNEQFF. CDR3 sequence (DNA): TGTGCCAGTAGTCCCCATGGACAGGGGGCTACGAATGAGCAGTTCTTC.